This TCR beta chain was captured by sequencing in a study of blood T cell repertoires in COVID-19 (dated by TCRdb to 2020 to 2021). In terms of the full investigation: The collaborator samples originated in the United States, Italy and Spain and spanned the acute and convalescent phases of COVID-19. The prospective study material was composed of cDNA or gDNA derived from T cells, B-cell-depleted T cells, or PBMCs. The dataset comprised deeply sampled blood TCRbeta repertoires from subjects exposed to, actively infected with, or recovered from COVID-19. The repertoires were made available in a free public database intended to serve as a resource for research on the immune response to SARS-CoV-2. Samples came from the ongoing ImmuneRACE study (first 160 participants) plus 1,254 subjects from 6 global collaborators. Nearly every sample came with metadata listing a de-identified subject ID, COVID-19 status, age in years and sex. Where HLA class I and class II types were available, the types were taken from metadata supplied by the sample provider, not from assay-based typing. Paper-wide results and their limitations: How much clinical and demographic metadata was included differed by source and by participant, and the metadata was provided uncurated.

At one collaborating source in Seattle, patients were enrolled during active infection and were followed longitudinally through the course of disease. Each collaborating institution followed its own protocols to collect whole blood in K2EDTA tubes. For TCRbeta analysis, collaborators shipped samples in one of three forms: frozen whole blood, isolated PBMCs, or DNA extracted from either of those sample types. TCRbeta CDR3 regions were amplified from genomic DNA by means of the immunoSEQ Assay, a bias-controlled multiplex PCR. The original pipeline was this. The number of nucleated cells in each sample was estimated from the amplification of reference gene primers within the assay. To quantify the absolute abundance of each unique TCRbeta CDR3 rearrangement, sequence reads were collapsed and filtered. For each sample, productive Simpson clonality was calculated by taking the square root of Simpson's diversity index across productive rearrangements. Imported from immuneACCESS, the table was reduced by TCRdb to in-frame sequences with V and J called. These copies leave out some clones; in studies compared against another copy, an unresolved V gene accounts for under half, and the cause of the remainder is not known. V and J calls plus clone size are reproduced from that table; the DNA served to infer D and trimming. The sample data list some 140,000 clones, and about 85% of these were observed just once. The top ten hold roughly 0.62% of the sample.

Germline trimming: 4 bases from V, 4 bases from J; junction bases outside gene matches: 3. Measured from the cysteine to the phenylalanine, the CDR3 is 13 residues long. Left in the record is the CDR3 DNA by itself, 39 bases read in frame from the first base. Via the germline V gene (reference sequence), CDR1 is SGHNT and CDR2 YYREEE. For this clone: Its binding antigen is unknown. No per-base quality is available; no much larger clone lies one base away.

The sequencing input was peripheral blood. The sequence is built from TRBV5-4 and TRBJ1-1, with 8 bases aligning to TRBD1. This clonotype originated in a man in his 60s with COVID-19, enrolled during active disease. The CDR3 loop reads CASSDRGATEAFF. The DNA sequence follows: TGTGCCAGCAGCGACAGGGGCGCCACTGAAGCTTTCTTT.